A selection of T cell receptor beta chains follows, all from one sample in a study of molecular identifiers for immune sequencing clone quantification. TCRdb redid the calling of the PCR reads with MiXCR, one entry per CDR3 protein. This sample has about 510,000 distinct CDR3 sequences, with 20% to 25% found just once. Sequenced input: naive CD8+ T cells from blood, with Jurkat cell RNA spiked in. The receptors originated from a human donor in good health. Some libraries in this study had Jurkat cell RNA spiked in. The CDR3 runs from the conserved cysteine through the conserved F or W. D genes are given only for firm matches. Size values are once, few and many counts, or a class for expanded clones, and some rows have none.

j_call: TRBJ2-5
clone_size: NA
v_call: TRBV19
d_call: NA
cdr3_aa: CARQDSQETQYF
cdr3_nt: TGTGCCAGGCAGGACAGCCAAGAGACCCAGTACTTC

j_call: TRBJ2-7
clone_size: NA
v_call: TRBV27
d_call: NA
cdr3_aa: CASSLGAEHLYYEQYF
cdr3_nt: TGTGCCAGCAGTTTAGGGGCAGAACATCTTTACTACGAGCAGTACTTC

j_call: TRBJ2-7
clone_size: many
v_call: TRBV28
d_call: NA
cdr3_aa: CASHGTREWYEQYF
cdr3_nt: TGTGCCAGCCACGGGACCCGGGAGTGGTACGAGCAGTACTTC

j_call: TRBJ1-5
clone_size: many
v_call: TRBV6-2/TRBV6-3
d_call: TRBD1
cdr3_aa: CASSYGTGSNQPQHF
cdr3_nt: TGTGCCAGCAGTTACGGGACAGGGAGCAATCAGCCCCAGCATTTT

j_call: TRBJ2-7
clone_size: few
v_call: TRBV11-2
d_call: NA
cdr3_aa: CASSLGGPGLAYEQYF
cdr3_nt: TGTGCCAGCAGCTTAGGGGGACCGGGGCTAGCCTACGAGCAGTACTTC

j_call: TRBJ2-1
clone_size: once
v_call: TRBV27
d_call: NA
cdr3_aa: CASSLKGFPYEQFF
cdr3_nt: TGTGCCAGCAGTCTTAAGGGGTTCCCGTACGAGCAGTTCTTC

j_call: TRBJ2-7
clone_size: few
v_call: TRBV30
d_call: TRBD2
cdr3_aa: CAWSIGRGYEQYF
cdr3_nt: TGTGCCTGGAGTATCGGGAGGGGATACGAGCAGTACTTC

j_call: TRBJ1-5
clone_size: many
v_call: TRBV30
d_call: NA
cdr3_aa: CAWSHGQTNQPQHF
cdr3_nt: TGTGCCTGGAGTCATGGACAGACAAATCAGCCCCAGCATTTT

j_call: TRBJ2-7
clone_size: many
v_call: TRBV20-1
d_call: NA
cdr3_aa: CSAPSGPIYEQYF
cdr3_nt: TGCAGTGCTCCAAGCGGACCGATCTACGAGCAGTACTTC

j_call: TRBJ2-3
clone_size: NA
v_call: TRBV9
d_call: NA
cdr3_aa: CASSPGTSVSTDTQYF
cdr3_nt: TGTGCCAGCAGCCCCGGGACCTCCGTGAGCACAGATACGCAGTATTTT

j_call: TRBJ1-4
clone_size: many
v_call: TRBV19
d_call: NA
cdr3_aa: CASSIFLRVPDGKLFF
cdr3_nt: TGTGCCAGTAGTATCTTCCTCCGTGTACCCGATGGAAAACTGTTTTTT

j_call: TRBJ2-3
clone_size: NA
v_call: TRBV27
d_call: TRBD2
cdr3_aa: CASSGLAGADTQYF
cdr3_nt: TGTGCCAGCAGTGGGCTAGCGGGAGCAGATACGCAGTATTTT

j_call: TRBJ2-7
clone_size: few
v_call: TRBV2
d_call: TRBD2
cdr3_aa: CASSISGRPGDEQYF
cdr3_nt: TGTGCCAGCAGTATTAGCGGGAGGCCGGGAGACGAGCAGTACTTC

j_call: TRBJ2-5
clone_size: many
v_call: TRBV29-1
d_call: NA
cdr3_aa: CSVVLRDSHLETQYF
cdr3_nt: TGCAGCGTTGTGCTGCGGGACAGTCACTTAGAGACCCAGTACTTC

j_call: TRBJ2-1
clone_size: NA
v_call: TRBV29-1
d_call: NA
cdr3_aa: CSVEGLGKHEQFF
cdr3_nt: TGCAGCGTTGAAGGTCTGGGGAAACATGAGCAGTTCTTC

j_call: TRBJ2-5
clone_size: many
v_call: TRBV5-1
d_call: TRBD2
cdr3_aa: CASSLEIAGGYQETQYF
cdr3_nt: TGCGCCAGCAGCTTGGAAATAGCGGGAGGGTACCAAGAGACCCAGTACTTC

j_call: TRBJ2-2
clone_size: few
v_call: TRBV28
d_call: NA
cdr3_aa: CASMAGELFF
cdr3_nt: TGTGCCAGCATGGCCGGGGAGCTGTTTTTT

j_call: TRBJ2-7
clone_size: NA
v_call: TRBV11-2
d_call: TRBD1
cdr3_aa: CASSLVGTADYEQYF
cdr3_nt: TGTGCCAGCAGCTTAGTCGGGACAGCCGACTACGAGCAGTACTTC

j_call: TRBJ2-5
clone_size: few
v_call: TRBV6-2/TRBV6-3
d_call: NA
cdr3_aa: CASSIGPGTKETQYF
cdr3_nt: TGTGCCAGCAGCATTGGACCCGGAACGAAGGAGACCCAGTACTTC

j_call: TRBJ1-5
clone_size: many
v_call: TRBV5-4
d_call: TRBD1
cdr3_aa: CASSSQGAGQPQHF
cdr3_nt: TGTGCCAGCAGCTCACAGGGGGCGGGTCAGCCCCAGCATTTT

j_call: TRBJ2-1
clone_size: NA
v_call: TRBV5-5
d_call: TRBD2
cdr3_aa: CASSLERGSSYNEQFF
cdr3_nt: TGTGCCAGCAGCTTGGAGCGGGGGAGCTCCTACAATGAGCAGTTCTTC

j_call: TRBJ2-7
clone_size: many
v_call: TRBV14
d_call: TRBD1
cdr3_aa: CASSQVGTAYEQYF
cdr3_nt: TGTGCCAGCAGCCAAGTAGGGACAGCGTACGAGCAGTACTTC

j_call: TRBJ2-7
clone_size: many
v_call: TRBV23-1
d_call: NA
cdr3_aa: CARNGAGPSYEQYF
cdr3_nt: TGCGCCAGAAATGGGGCAGGGCCCTCCTACGAGCAGTACTTC

j_call: TRBJ1-4
clone_size: many
v_call: TRBV6-6
d_call: NA
cdr3_aa: CASSYSDAATNEKLFF
cdr3_nt: TGTGCCAGCAGTTACTCGGACGCCGCAACTAATGAAAAACTGTTTTTT

j_call: TRBJ2-1
clone_size: NA
v_call: TRBV10-3
d_call: NA
cdr3_aa: CAISGVANNEQFF
cdr3_nt: TGTGCCATCAGTGGAGTAGCCAACAATGAGCAGTTCTTC

j_call: TRBJ2-3
clone_size: many
v_call: TRBV25-1
d_call: TRBD2
cdr3_aa: CASSEGLAPDTQYF
cdr3_nt: TGTGCCAGCAGTGAGGGACTAGCCCCTGATACGCAGTATTTT

j_call: TRBJ2-1
clone_size: NA
v_call: TRBV5-1
d_call: TRBD2
cdr3_aa: CASSLVGSRGGTYNEQFF
cdr3_nt: TGCGCCAGCAGCTTGGTGGGCTCGCGGGGAGGGACCTACAATGAGCAGTTCTTC

j_call: TRBJ2-3
clone_size: NA
v_call: TRBV13
d_call: NA
cdr3_aa: CASSLANTDTRYF
cdr3_nt: TGTGCCAGCAGCTTAGCGAACACAGATACGCGGTATTTT

j_call: TRBJ2-7
clone_size: many
v_call: TRBV6-5
d_call: TRBD1
cdr3_aa: CASSFTGAYEQYF
cdr3_nt: TGTGCCAGCAGTTTCACAGGGGCCTACGAGCAGTACTTC

j_call: TRBJ1-1
clone_size: many
v_call: TRBV6-2/TRBV6-3
d_call: NA
cdr3_aa: CASSYPTLRKDTEAFF
cdr3_nt: TGTGCCAGCAGTTACCCCACTCTTCGGAAGGACACTGAAGCTTTCTTT

j_call: TRBJ2-7
clone_size: few
v_call: TRBV28
d_call: TRBD2
cdr3_aa: CASSFGRGEGYEQYF
cdr3_nt: TGTGCCAGCAGTTTTGGGCGGGGGGAAGGGTACGAGCAGTACTTC

j_call: TRBJ1-5
clone_size: NA
v_call: TRBV19
d_call: NA
cdr3_aa: CASSILPTRNQPQHF
cdr3_nt: TGTGCCAGTAGTATTCTCCCGACGCGCAATCAGCCCCAGCATTTT

j_call: TRBJ2-3
clone_size: NA
v_call: TRBV5-3
d_call: NA
cdr3_aa: CATWAAPSDTQYF
cdr3_nt: TGTGCCACCTGGGCCGCGCCGTCGGATACGCAGTATTTT

j_call: TRBJ2-7
clone_size: few
v_call: TRBV5-4
d_call: NA
cdr3_aa: CASSLARQGAYEQYF
cdr3_nt: TGTGCCAGCAGCTTGGCGAGGCAGGGCGCCTACGAGCAGTACTTC

j_call: TRBJ2-2
clone_size: few
v_call: TRBV9
d_call: NA
cdr3_aa: CASSVGGSPNTGELFF
cdr3_nt: TGTGCCAGCAGCGTGGGGGGCAGTCCGAACACCGGGGAGCTGTTTTTT